These 27 T cell receptor beta chains share one sample of origin, sequenced in a study of cytomegalovirus exposure and HLA in healthy donors. Amplification used 60 Vbeta primers and 13 Jbeta primers. TCRdb keeps only in-frame clones here, not all; method: immunoSEQ multiplex PCR. The sample lists 130,000 or so clones, roughly 80% occurring once. What was sequenced was PBMCs. The receptors were gathered from a man aged 30 to 45 in good health and CMV-seronegative.

This clone occurred a few times. At one boundary the junction diverges from the germline segment, which might be a read error. The rearrangement uses TRBV9 and TRBJ1-1; D unclear. The germline CDR1 and CDR2 sequences are SGDLS and YYNGEE. The CDR3 length is 11 residues. CDR3 region: CARSPHTEAFF. Written as DNA, the CDR3 is TGTGCCCGCAGCCCTCACACTGAAGCTTTCTTT.

This chain uses TRBV14 with TRBJ2-7, with 7 bases matching TRBD1. J gave up 3 bases and V 6 bases, and 5 bases lay outside the gene matches. This CDR3 is built from 13 residues. Per germline, CDR1 SGHDN and CDR2 FVKESK. The CDR3 protein is CASSPTGVYEQYF. The CDR3 coding sequence is TGTGCCAGCAGTCCCACAGGGGTCTACGAGCAGTACTTC.

The chain links TRBV27 to TRBJ2-7, with a tentative D call TRBD2 (6 bases). The CDR3 has 15 amino acids. Trimming cost V 2 bases and J 2 bases, with 13 bases left between them. Germline V gene lookup returns CDR1 MNHEY and CDR2 SMNVEV (reference sequence). The CDR3: CASSLASGRTYEQYF. CDR3 DNA sequence: TGTGCCAGCAGTTTAGCCTCAGGGAGGACCTACGAGCAGTACTTC.

The table lists this clone with a few counts. The chain combines TRBV27 with TRBJ2-7; the D gene is possibly TRBD1 (5 bases). This CDR3 is built from 14 residues. Germline V gene data show CDR1 as MNHEY and CDR2 as SMNVEV (reference sequence). With 2 bases removed from V and 5 bases from J, the gap between germline ends came to 13 bases. CDR3: CASSLRVKGHEQYF. CDR3 nucleotide sequence: TGTGCCAGCAGTTTAAGGGTAAAGGGGCACGAGCAGTACTTC.

The chain carries TRBV5-1 and TRBJ1-2; 11 bases line up with TRBD1. The CDR3 sequence is 15 residues long. CDR1 and CDR2 (germline): SGHRS, YFSETQ. Losses at the gene ends were 0 bases for V and 7 bases for J; bases not matched to a gene: 5. The CDR3 sequence is CASSLDRDRGSGYTF. CDR3 nucleotide sequence: TGCGCCAGCAGCTTGGACCGGGACAGGGGGTCTGGCTACACCTTC.

The gene calls are TRBV6-6 and TRBJ1-1; tentatively, D is TRBD1 (5 bases). Trimming removed 6 bases at V and 5 bases at J, with 13 bases between. The CDR3 length is 13 residues. Germline V gene data show CDR1 as MNHNY and CDR2 as SVGAGI (reference sequence). The chain's CDR3 is CASSRKQVTEAFF. The DNA of the CDR3 is TGTGCCAGCAGCCGTAAACAGGTAACTGAAGCTTTCTTT.

The V gene is TRBV5-1, the J gene TRBJ2-3; possible D gene TRBD1, 6 bases. The germline CDR1 and CDR2 sequences are SGHRS and YFSETQ. This CDR3 region has 16 residues. V was trimmed by 4 bases and J by 0 bases, leaving 15 bases between them. The CDR3 coding sequence is TGCGCCAGCAGCGTAACAGGACAGTTTAGCACAGATACGCAGTATTTT. This encodes CASSVTGQFSTDTQYF.

This chain uses TRBV6-1 with TRBJ2-7; D is perhaps TRBD1 (6 bases). Germline loops: CDR1 MNHNS, CDR2 SASEGT. The CDR3 extends over 15 amino acids. The CDR3 DNA follows: TGTGCTACAGCCCTGGCACAGGGAGCCTCCTACGAGCAGTACTTC. Its translation is CATALAQGASYEQYF.

This clone was seen only a few times. V usage is TRBV5-4 and J usage is TRBJ2-7, with 8 nucleotides matching TRBD2. The CDR3 is made up of 16 amino acids. The trim removed 0 bases at V and 3 bases at J, leaving 8 bases unmatched. Germline CDR1 reads SGHNT; CDR2 reads YYREEE (reference sequence). The CDR3 loop is CASSLGISGNIYEQYF. In DNA form, the CDR3 reads TGTGCCAGCAGCTTGGGGATTAGCGGGAATATCTACGAGCAGTACTTC.

This clone was picked up a small number of times. The V gene is TRBV5-1, the J gene TRBJ1-1; TRBD1 matches at 8 bases. Germline trimming cut 1 base from V and 3 bases from J; bases unmatched to any gene: 2. The CDR3 length is 14 residues. Germline V gene lookup returns CDR1 SGHRS and CDR2 YFSETQ. The CDR3 reads CASSLQGADTEAFF. The CDR3 DNA is TGCGCCAGCAGCTTGCAGGGGGCGGACACTGAAGCTTTCTTT. Looking up the rest from reference TRBV5-1 and TRBJ1-1 gives the full variable domain: KAGVTQTPRYLIKTRGQQVTLSCSPISGHRSVSWYQQTPGQGLQFLFEYFSETQRNKGNFPGRFSGRQFSNSRSEMNVSTLELGDSALYLCASSLQGADTEAFFGQGTRLTVV.

A remark on this clone: Other DNA sequences from this sample encode an identical CDR3 as well. J is TRBJ2-5 and V is TRBV7-6; 8 bases fit TRBD1. V lost 3 bases, J lost 2 bases, and 2 bases stayed unmatched. Germline V CDR1 and CDR2: SGHVS, FNYEAQ. This CDR3 spans 14 amino acids. The CDR3 DNA follows: TGTGCCAGCAGCTTGGGGACAGGTCAAGAGACCCAGTACTTC. It codes for CASSLGTGQETQYF.

The chain combines TRBV4-1 with TRBJ2-5; a possible D gene is TRBD1 (5 bases). Germline CDR1 reads MGHRA; CDR2 reads YSYEKL. This CDR3 contains 12 residues. With 5 bases removed from V and 5 bases from J, the gap between germline ends came to 9 bases. CDR3 bases: TGCGCCAGCAGCGGAAGGGGCGAGACCCAGTACTTC. Protein product: CASSGRGETQYF.

The chain links TRBV21-1 to TRBJ2-7; no check of the table's D call, TRBD2, against the DNA was made. TRBV21-1 is designated a pseudogene. The CDR3 totals 14 residues. The CDR3 nucleotides are TGTGCCAGCAGCAAAAAGGAGGCACCCTACGAGCAGTACTTC. It encodes CASSKKEAPYEQYF.

This clone was observed a few times. The J gene is TRBJ1-4, the V gene TRBV6-6; 8 positions match TRBD1. J was trimmed by 7 bases and V by 3 bases; bases with no gene match: 7. The germline gives CDR1 MNHNY, CDR2 SVGAGI (reference sequence). This CDR3 spans 15 amino acids. This CDR3 reads CASSYKTGDLEKLFF. CDR3 DNA: TGTGCCAGCAGTTATAAGACAGGGGATCTTGAAAAACTGTTTTTT.

This clone showed up just once. CDR3 in DNA: TGTGCCAGCAGCCCGAGTAGCGGGGGGGAGACCCAGTACTTC. Its translation is CASSPSSGGETQYF. The chain employs TRBV9 and TRBJ2-5; 10 bases agree with TRBD2. The CDR3 length is 14 residues. Germline CDR1 is SGDLS and CDR2 is YYNGEE. V trimming: 4 bases; J trimming: 5 bases; junction bases outside the gene matches: 5.

The V and J genes are TRBV19 and TRBJ1-5; D is undetermined. The CDR3 is 14 amino acids. Germline lookup yields CDR1 LNHDA and CDR2 SQIVND (reference sequence). V dropped 7 bases and J dropped 3 bases, with 13 bases sitting between them. The CDR3 loop is CASTPAGYNQPQHF. The CDR3 nucleotides read TGTGCCAGTACCCCGGCGGGGTACAATCAGCCCCAGCATTTT.

The rearrangement links TRBV27 to TRBJ1-1, with TRBD1 as a possible D gene (5 bases). From germline, CDR1 is MNHEY and CDR2 SMNVEV (reference sequence). Trimming removed 5 bases at V and 0 bases at J, with 13 bases between. The CDR3 contains 15 residues. CDR3 bases: TGTGCCAGCAGTCCTTTCGGGGGGATGAACACTGAAGCTTTCTTT. Protein product: CASSPFGGMNTEAFF.

CDR3 protein: CASSSQGGWANVLTF. The CDR3 DNA reads TGTGCCAGCAGCTCGCAGGGGGGATGGGCCAACGTCCTGACTTTC. This rearrangement joins TRBV7-3 to TRBJ2-6; weak D call: TRBD1 (7 bases). Trimming cost V 4 bases and J 5 bases, with 12 bases left between them. This CDR3 has 15 amino acids. From germline, CDR1 is SGHTA and CDR2 FQGTGA.

The chain employs TRBV5-4 and TRBJ2-3; 11 bases fit TRBD1. In germline, CDR1 is SGHNT, CDR2 YYREEE (reference sequence). The V and J ends lost 3 bases and 5 bases, in that order; junction bases with no gene match: 5. This CDR3 has 15 residues. The CDR3 protein is CASSWGQGGQDTQYF. For the CDR3, the DNA is TGTGCCAGCAGCTGGGGACAGGGGGGTCAAGATACGCAGTATTTT.

CDR3 region: CASSQDRDYNEQFF. CDR3 in DNA: TGTGCCAGCAGCCAAGACAGGGACTACAATGAGCAGTTCTTC. V is TRBV4-2 and J is TRBJ2-1; tentative D call: TRBD1 (5 bases). The CDR3 is 14 amino acids. CDR1 LGHNA and CDR2 YNFKEQ come from the germline V gene. V was clipped by 0 bases and J by 3 bases, with 6 bases between them.

The CDR3 here is CASSPRQGISYEQYF. The CDR3 coding sequence is TGTGCCAGTAGTCCGAGACAGGGGATCTCCTACGAGCAGTACTTC. This chain links TRBV19 with TRBJ2-7; 8 nucleotides match TRBD1. After removal of 5 bases from V and 0 bases from J, the junction contained 6 bases not matched to a gene. This CDR3 is built from 15 residues. Germline V lookup: CDR1 LNHDA, CDR2 SQIVND (reference sequence).

The chain employs TRBV30 and TRBJ1-1, with TRBD1 identical over 7 bases. V gave up 2 bases and J gave up 0 bases; unmatched junction bases: 6. The CDR3 length is 15 residues. CDR1 and CDR2 from the germline V gene are GTSNPN and SVGIG (reference sequence). The CDR3 sequence: CAWSKRQGVNTEAFF. The CDR3 nucleotides read TGTGCCTGGAGTAAACGACAGGGCGTGAACACTGAAGCTTTCTTT.

CDR3 in DNA: TGTGCCAGTAGTAGGGGGTTAGCGGGGGGAGGGGAGACCCAGTACTTC. Translated, it gives CASSRGLAGGGETQYF. The V and J genes are TRBV19 and TRBJ2-5; 10 bases agree with TRBD2. This CDR3 is built from 16 residues. The V gene's germline CDR1 is LNHDA and CDR2 SQIVND (reference sequence). V dropped 4 bases and J dropped 5; count of bases not matched to a gene: 10.

The chain employs TRBV11-3 and TRBJ2-1; a possible D gene is TRBD2 (5 bases). The length of the CDR3 is 16 residues. Looked up from germline, CDR1 is SGHNT and CDR2 is YENEEA. V gave up 1 base and J gave up 8 bases, with 18 bases separating them. The CDR3 sequence: CASSLGPARRSDEQFF. DNA of the CDR3: TGTGCCAGCAGCTTAGGCCCGGCCCGGAGGTCTGATGAGCAGTTCTTC.

The chain employs TRBV5-4 and TRBJ1-6; TRBD1 matches at 7 bases. This CDR3 contains 14 residues. With V trimmed by 0 bases and J by 8 bases, 2 bases remained unmatched. CDR1 and CDR2 from the germline V gene are SGHNT and YYREEE (reference sequence). The CDR3 nucleotides read TGTGCCAGCAGCTTGGTTCAGGGGGATTCACCCCTCCACTTT. It translates to CASSLVQGDSPLHF.

The count of this clone is one. One end of the junction varies from germline; a read error may be responsible. CDR3: CASGGGGELSF. The CDR3 DNA reads TGTGCCAGCGGAGGTGGGGGCGAACTTTCCTTC. The chain links TRBV7-9 to TRBJ1-2; D possibly corresponds to TRBD1 (6 bases). Germline V gives CDR1 SEHNR, CDR2 FQNEAQ (reference sequence). The CDR3 is made up of 11 amino acids.

The CDR3: CASRRGGRTDTQYF. CDR3 coding DNA: TGTGCCAGCAGACGGGGGGGCCGAACAGATACGCAGTATTTT. V and J are TRBV7-2 and TRBJ2-3; 8 nucleotides agree with TRBD2. Germline lookup yields CDR1 SGHTA and CDR2 FQGNSA. The CDR3 has 14 amino acids. V lost 6 bases, J lost 3 bases, and 5 bases stayed unmatched.